Reported below is one TCR beta chain. Its antigen is still unknown. No base-level quality is on record; no much larger clone is a single base apart. The same CDR3 can be traced to other DNA sequences in this sample. Using the deep immunoSEQ assay, TCR CDR3 regions were amplified from genomic DNA by multiplex PCR. Extracted genomic DNA from each cell subset was spread evenly across all wells of several immunoSEQ 96-well plates, with each plate serving as a replicate. For sorted subsets, each replicate PCR was loaded with 200 to 250 ng genomic DNA, equivalent to approximately 27,000 T cell genomes. The purified libraries were quantified using a Qubit 3.0 fluorometer, sized with a Bioanalyzer 2100, and then quantified again using the KAPA Library Quantification kit. Each immunoSEQ 96-well plate was sequenced on its own single-read 150-cycle Illumina NextSeq 550 flow cell. As for the original processing: The immunoSEQ output contained only junctional sequences without quality scores, so filtering could not match that applied to full-length reads. Sequences were annotated with PyIR, a Python wrapper for IgBLAST v1.9, and V/J genes and CDR3 were assigned using IMGT germline references. Reads were removed for weak V/J assignments (E-value above 1e-6), missing CDR3, stop codons, out-of-frame junctions, or ambiguous translated residues. V3J clonotypes were defined by identical inferred V gene, J gene, and CDR3 amino acid sequence. The percentage overlap between two repertoires was calculated by dividing the number of shared unique clonotypes by the size of the smaller repertoire. Three approaches were used to assess repertoire richness: RTK rarefaction, the Chao1 estimator, and Recon v2.1 estimates of unobserved clonotypes. For all TCRbeta clonotypes obtained by the gDNA method from four donors, generation probabilities were computed with OLGA. TCRdb's version of the immuneACCESS table is confined to in-frame rearrangements and falls short of the full clone set. An unresolved V gene accounts for under half of the shortfall where checked; the remainder is of unknown origin. Clone size and V and J calls were adopted from that table, with D and trimming inferred from the DNA. Counted in this sample were hundreds of thousands of clones; 74% of them appeared once. The ten largest clones represent less than 2% of the sample.

The germline V gene (reference sequence) provides CDR1 SEHNR and CDR2 FQNEAQ. There are 14 amino acids in the CDR3, from cysteine to phenylalanine inclusive. This entry keeps only the CDR3 DNA: 42 bases, framed from base 1. Trimmed from V: 1 base; trimmed from J: 4 bases; junction bases lacking a gene match: 0. The donors were healthy, HIV-negative adults with no recently reported acute infections or vaccinations. Every donor was a Caucasian adult residing in Nashville, Tennessee, USA. CD4+ T cells were enriched through magnetic negative selection, after which naive cells were positively selected on CD45RA and the remaining negative fraction served as the memory subset. After blood collection by leukapheresis, PBMCs were isolated using Ficoll-Histopaque density gradient centrifugation and then cryopreserved in the vapor phase of liquid nitrogen. Analytical flow cytometry was used to check the purity and quantity of each magnetically sorted T cell population. From each sorted fraction, genomic DNA was isolated and quantified by UV absorbance on a Nanodrop 2000c.

These data are taken from a study of shared clonotypes between healthy human individuals (dated by TCRdb to about 2020). Broadly, across the study: Three men and a couple of women, aged 18 to 49 years, made up the cohort. Per donor, three plates each were used for CD4 naive and CD4 memory, two for CD8 naive, and one for CD8 memory. Libraries were prepared and TCR repertoires were sequenced by different laboratories using diverse techniques, in order to increase sequencing depth and limit assay-specific biases. Per donor, leukapheresis produced somewhere between about 0.9 and 9.5 billion PBMCs. To estimate repertoire size and how much clonotypes are shared between individuals, the study performed deep sequencing of blood TCR repertoires from roughly five healthy adults. Study-level results and caveats: Sharing across a few donors was observed for around 4.8% of naive CD4, around 3.5% of naive CD8, 2.3% of memory CD4, and about 0.4% of memory CD8 clonotypes. Even with the large sequencing depth, rarefaction of the sorted-subset datasets indicated that sequencing was incomplete. Pairwise subsampling led to the expectation that sequencing depth would affect the degree of clonotype sharing among donors. The genetic and exposure-history diversity represented was limited by the small number of donors. Sampling was limited to blood, and TCR repertoires in tissue likely differ from TCR repertoires in blood. Higher generation probabilities were observed for clonotypes shared by all four sorted-subset donors than for non-shared clonotypes. Larger estimated clonotype richness was generally found for naive subsets than for memory subsets.

Sequenced input: memory CD4+ T cells sorted from blood. The cell subset or site label, as the study defines it: CD45RA-negative fraction. This sequence was found in a woman aged 30 to 39 in good health. The sequence is built from TRBV7-9 and TRBJ2-3, with 9 bases in between that match TRBD1. The nucleotide sequence reads TGTGCCAGCAGCTTAGGACAGGGGGCAGATACGCAGTATTTT. This is translated as CASSLGQGADTQYF.